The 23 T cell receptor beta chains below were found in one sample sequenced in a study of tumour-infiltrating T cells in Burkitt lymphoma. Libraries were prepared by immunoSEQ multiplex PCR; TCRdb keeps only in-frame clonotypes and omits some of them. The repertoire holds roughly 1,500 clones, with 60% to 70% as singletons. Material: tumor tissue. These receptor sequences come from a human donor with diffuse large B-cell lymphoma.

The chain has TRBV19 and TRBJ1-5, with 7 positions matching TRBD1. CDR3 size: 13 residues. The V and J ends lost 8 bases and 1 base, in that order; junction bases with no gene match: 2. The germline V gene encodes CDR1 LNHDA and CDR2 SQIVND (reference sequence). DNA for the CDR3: TGTGCCAGTGCGGACAGGAGCAATCAGCCCCAGCATTTT. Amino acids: CASADRSNQPQHF.

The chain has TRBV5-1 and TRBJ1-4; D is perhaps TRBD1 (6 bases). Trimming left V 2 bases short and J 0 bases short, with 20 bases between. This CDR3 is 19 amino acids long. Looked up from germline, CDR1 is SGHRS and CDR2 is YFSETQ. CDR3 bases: TGCGCCAGCAGCTTTCGCGCGCCGGGACAACCCGCAACTAATGAAAAACTGTTTTTT. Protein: CASSFRAPGQPATNEKLFF.

This CDR3 reads CASSLPGDRGLTEAFF. The CDR3 DNA is TGTGCCAGCAGCTTGCCCGGGGACAGGGGGCTTACTGAAGCTTTCTTT. The rearrangement links TRBV5-4 to TRBJ1-1, with TRBD1 identical over 12 bases. This CDR3 contains 16 residues. Germline V gene lookup returns CDR1 SGHNT and CDR2 YYREEE (reference sequence). Unmatched junction bases numbered 6, after V lost 1 base and J lost 5 bases.

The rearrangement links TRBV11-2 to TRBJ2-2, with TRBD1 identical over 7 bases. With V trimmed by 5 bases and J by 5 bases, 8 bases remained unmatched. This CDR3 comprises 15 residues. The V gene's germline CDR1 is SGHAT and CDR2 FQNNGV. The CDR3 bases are TGTGCCAGCAGCACTGGGACAGTAAATACCGGGGAGCTGTTTTTT. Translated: CASSTGTVNTGELFF.

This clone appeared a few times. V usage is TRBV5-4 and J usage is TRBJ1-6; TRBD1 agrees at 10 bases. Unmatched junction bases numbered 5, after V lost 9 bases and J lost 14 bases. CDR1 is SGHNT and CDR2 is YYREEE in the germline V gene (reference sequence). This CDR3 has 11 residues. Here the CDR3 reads CAIRQGAALHF. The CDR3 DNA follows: TGTGCCATCCGACAGGGGGCAGCCCTCCACTTT.

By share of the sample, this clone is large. CDR3 protein: CASSFKRVYEQYF. In DNA form, the CDR3 reads TGTGCCAGCAGTTTTAAGAGGGTATACGAGCAGTACTTC. The chain couples TRBV27 to TRBJ2-7; weak D call: TRBD2 (5 bases). Trimming removed 3 bases from V and 4 bases from J, with 10 bases in between. The CDR3 extends over 13 amino acids. Germline CDR1 reads MNHEY; CDR2 reads SMNVEV (reference sequence).

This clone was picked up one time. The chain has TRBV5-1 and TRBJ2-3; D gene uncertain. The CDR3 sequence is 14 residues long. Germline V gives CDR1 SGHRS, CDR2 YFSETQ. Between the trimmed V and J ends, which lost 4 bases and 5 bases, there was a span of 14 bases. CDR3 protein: CASSPGQHLDTQYF. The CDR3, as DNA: TGCGCCAGCAGCCCCGGGCAGCATTTAGATACGCAGTATTTT.

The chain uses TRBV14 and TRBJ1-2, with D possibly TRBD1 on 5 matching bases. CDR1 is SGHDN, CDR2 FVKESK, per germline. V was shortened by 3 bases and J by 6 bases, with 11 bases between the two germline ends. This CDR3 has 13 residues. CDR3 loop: CASSHGRVDGYTF. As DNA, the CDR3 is TGTGCCAGCAGCCACGGCAGGGTGGATGGCTACACCTTC.

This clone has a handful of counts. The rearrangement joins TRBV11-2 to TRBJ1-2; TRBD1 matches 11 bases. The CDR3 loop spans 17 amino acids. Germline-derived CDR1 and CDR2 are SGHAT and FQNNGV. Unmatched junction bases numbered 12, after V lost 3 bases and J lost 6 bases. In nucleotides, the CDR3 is TGTGCCAGCAGCTTTCCAAACCGGGACAGGGGGACGGATGGCTACACCTTC. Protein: CASSFPNRDRGTDGYTF.

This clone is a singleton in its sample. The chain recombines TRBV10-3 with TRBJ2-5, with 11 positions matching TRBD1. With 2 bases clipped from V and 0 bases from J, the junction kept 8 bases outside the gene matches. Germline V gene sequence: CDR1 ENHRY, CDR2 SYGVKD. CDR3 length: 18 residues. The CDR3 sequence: CAISETYRDRGYQETQYF. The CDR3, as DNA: TGTGCCATCAGTGAGACGTACCGGGACAGGGGGTACCAAGAGACCCAGTACTTC.

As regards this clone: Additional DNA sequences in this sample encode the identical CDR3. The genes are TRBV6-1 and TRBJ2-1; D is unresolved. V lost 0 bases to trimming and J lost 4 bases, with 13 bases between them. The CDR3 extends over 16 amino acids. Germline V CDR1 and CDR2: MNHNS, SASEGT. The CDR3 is CASSEALESSYNEQFF. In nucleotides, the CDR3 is TGTGCCAGCAGTGAAGCGCTAGAGAGCTCTTACAATGAGCAGTTCTTC.

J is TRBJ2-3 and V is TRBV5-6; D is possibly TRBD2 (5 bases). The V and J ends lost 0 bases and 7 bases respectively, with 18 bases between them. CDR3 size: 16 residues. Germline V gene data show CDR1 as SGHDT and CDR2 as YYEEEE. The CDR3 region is CASSLAALVATHTQYF. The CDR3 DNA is TGTGCCAGCAGCTTGGCCGCACTAGTGGCTACACATACGCAGTATTTT.

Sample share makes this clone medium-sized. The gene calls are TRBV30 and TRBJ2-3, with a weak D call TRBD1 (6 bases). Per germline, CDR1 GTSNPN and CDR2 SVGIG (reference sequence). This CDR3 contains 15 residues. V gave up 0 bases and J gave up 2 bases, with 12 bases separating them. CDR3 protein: CAWSVDSRYTDTQYF. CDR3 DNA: TGTGCCTGGAGTGTGGACAGTAGATACACAGATACGCAGTATTTT.

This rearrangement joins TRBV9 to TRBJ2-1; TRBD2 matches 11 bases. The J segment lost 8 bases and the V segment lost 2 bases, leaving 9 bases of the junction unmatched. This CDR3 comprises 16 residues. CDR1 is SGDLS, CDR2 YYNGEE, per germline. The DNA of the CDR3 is TGTGCCAGCAGCGTCGGACTAGCGGGTAGAGGCGATGAGCAGTTCTTC. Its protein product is CASSVGLAGRGDEQFF.

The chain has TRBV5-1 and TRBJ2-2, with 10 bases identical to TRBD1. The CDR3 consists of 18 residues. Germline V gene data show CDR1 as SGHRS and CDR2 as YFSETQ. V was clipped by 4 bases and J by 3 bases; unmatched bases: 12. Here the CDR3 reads CASSKTGTGVFDTGELFF. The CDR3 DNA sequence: TGCGCCAGCAGCAAAACCGGGACAGGGGTTTTTGACACCGGGGAGCTGTTTTTT.

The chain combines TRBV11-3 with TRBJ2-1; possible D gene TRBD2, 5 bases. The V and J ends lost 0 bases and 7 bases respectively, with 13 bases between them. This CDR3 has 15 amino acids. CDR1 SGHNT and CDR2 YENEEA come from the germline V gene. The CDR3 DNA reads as TGTGCCAGCAGCTTAGATGGTAACAGAGGGAATGAGCAGTTCTTC. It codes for CASSLDGNRGNEQFF.

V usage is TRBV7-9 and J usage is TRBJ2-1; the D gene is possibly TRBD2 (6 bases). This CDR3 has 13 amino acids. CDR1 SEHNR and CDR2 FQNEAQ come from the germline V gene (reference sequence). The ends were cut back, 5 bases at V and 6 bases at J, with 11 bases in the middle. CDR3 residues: CASSGGRVNEQFF. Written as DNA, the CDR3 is TGTGCCAGCAGCGGAGGGAGAGTCAATGAGCAGTTCTTC.

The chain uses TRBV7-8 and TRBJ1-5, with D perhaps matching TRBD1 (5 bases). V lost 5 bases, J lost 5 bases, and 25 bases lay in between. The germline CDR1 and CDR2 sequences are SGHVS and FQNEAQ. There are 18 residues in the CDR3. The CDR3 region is CASSPRRQRGERDQPQHF. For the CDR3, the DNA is TGTGCCAGCAGCCCCCGAAGACAGCGAGGAGAGAGAGATCAGCCCCAGCATTTT.

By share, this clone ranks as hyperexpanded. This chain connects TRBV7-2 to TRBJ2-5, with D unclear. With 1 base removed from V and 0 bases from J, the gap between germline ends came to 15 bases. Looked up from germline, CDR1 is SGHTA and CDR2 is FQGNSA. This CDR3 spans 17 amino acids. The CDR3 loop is CASSLDLAGEYQETQYF. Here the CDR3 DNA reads TGTGCCAGCAGCTTAGATTTGGCAGGAGAGTACCAAGAGACCCAGTACTTC.

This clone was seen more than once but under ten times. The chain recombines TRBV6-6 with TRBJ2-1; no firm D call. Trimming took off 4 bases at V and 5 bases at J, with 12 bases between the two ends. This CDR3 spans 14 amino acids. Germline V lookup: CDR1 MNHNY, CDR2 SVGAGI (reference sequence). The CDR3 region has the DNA TGTGCCAGCAGTTCCGCAGACTGGGACAATGAGCAGTTCTTC. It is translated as CASSSADWDNEQFF.

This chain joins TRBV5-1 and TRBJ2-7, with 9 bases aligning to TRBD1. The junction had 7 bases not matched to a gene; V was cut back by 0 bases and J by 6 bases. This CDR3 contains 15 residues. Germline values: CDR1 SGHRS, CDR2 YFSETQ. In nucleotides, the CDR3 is TGCGCCAGCAGCTTGGTACAGGGGGCCCTGGGCGAGCAGTACTTC. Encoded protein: CASSLVQGALGEQYF. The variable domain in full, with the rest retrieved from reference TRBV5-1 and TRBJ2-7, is KAGVTQTPRYLIKTRGQQVTLSCSPISGHRSVSWYQQTPGQGLQFLFEYFSETQRNKGNFPGRFSGRQFSNSRSEMNVSTLELGDSALYLCASSLVQGALGEQYFGPGTRLTVT.

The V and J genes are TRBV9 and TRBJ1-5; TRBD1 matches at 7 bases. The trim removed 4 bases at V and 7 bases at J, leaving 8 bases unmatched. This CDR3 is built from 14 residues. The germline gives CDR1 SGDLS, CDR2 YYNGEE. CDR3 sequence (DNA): TGTGCCAGCAGCTCTTCGACAGGGCAACAGCCCCAGCATTTT. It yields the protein CASSSSTGQQPQHF.

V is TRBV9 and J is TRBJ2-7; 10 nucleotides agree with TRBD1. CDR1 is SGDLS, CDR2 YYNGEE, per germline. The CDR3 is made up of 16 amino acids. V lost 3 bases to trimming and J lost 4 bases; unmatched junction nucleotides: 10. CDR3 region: CASSDNPRQGAYEQYF. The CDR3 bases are TGTGCCAGCAGCGACAACCCCAGACAGGGGGCTTACGAGCAGTACTTC.